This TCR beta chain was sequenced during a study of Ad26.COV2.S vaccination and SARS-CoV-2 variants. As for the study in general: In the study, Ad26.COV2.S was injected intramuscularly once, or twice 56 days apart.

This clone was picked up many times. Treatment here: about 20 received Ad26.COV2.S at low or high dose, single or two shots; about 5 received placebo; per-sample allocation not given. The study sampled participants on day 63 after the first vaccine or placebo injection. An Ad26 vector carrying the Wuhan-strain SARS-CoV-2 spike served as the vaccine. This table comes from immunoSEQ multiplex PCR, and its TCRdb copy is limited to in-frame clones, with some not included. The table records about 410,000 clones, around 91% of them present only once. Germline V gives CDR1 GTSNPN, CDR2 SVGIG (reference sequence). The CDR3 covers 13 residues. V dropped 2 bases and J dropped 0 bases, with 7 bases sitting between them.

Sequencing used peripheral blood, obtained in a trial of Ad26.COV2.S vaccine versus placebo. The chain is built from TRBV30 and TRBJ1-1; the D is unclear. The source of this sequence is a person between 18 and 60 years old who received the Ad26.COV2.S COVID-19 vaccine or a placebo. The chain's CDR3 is CAWSQTMNTEAFF. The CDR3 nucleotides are TGTGCCTGGAGTCAGACCATGAACACTGAAGCTTTCTTT.